Detailed here is one TCR beta chain. Its specificity is not known. Libraries were made from TCR beta cDNA, and they carried unique molecular identifiers. TCRdb passed the PCR reads through MiXCR, listing each CDR3 protein once. This sample has about 770,000 distinct CDR3 sequences, with 35% to 55% found just once. These data originate in a study of post-analysis software for immune sequencing data. Study context: Clinical courses comprised relapsing-remitting, secondary progressive and progressive-relapsing multiple sclerosis.

Study results and caveats: When compared against controls, multiple sclerosis patients showed significantly lower normalized Chao1 diversity. F-measure co-clustering was strong for batch-matched samples.

The sequence derives from a girl between 10 and 17 years old with multiple sclerosis. The sequencing input was blood.

The CDR3 nucleotides read TGCAGTGCTAGACCCGACAGGAACACTGAAGCTTTCTTT. Amino acid sequence: CSARPDRNTEAFF. This rearrangement joins TRBV20-1 to TRBJ1-1; a weak D match, TRBD1 (5 bases). The ends were cut back, 2 bases at V and 1 base at J, with 8 bases in the middle. Germline CDR1 and CDR2: DFQATT and SNEGSKA (reference sequence). The CDR3 loop spans 13 amino acids.